Included here is one T cell receptor (beta chain) sequence, with context. After removal of 5 bases from V and 6 bases from J, the junction contained 11 bases not matched to a gene. The CDR3 loop spans 15 amino acids. Per the germline V gene, CDR1 is DFQATT and CDR2 is SNEGSKA (reference sequence). MiXCR, applied by TCRdb to the 5' RACE reads, yields one record per CDR3 protein. Here the sample spans 85,000 to 100,000 distinct CDR3 sequences, 16% being singletons. The sample comes from a study of early T cells in non-severe SARS-CoV-2 infection. The sequence derives from an adult who was a healthcare worker with PCR-confirmed SARS-CoV-2 infection or an uninfected control (not recorded which). The gene calls are TRBV20-1 and TRBJ2-7; 12 nucleotides agree with TRBD2. The specimen was whole blood. The CDR3 nucleotides read TGCAGTGCTGGGGCAACTAGCGGGAGGCTTGGCGAGCAGTACTTC. Translating gives CSAGATSGRLGEQYF.